One sample yielded the 2 T cell receptor beta chains listed below, sequenced in a study of T cells in Graves' hyperthyroidism and ophthalmopathy. The CDR3 regions of TCR beta were amplified from RNA transcripts. A set of HTBI primers served as the primers for a first-round RT-PCR of the TCR CDR3. A single record per CDR3 protein comes from TCRdb applying MiXCR to the multiplex PCR reads. The sample shows hundreds of thousands of distinct CDR3 sequences, 45% of them seen only once. The specimen sequenced was peripheral blood or thyroid tissue (not recorded which). These receptors all come from an adult man with Graves' disease, either hyperthyroidism or ophthalmopathy (not recorded which).

This clonotype was detected a few times. As DNA, the CDR3 is TGTGCCAGCAGTGAACAGATTGCGAGGCAGCCCCAGCATTTT. Its translation is CASSEQIARQPQHF. This rearrangement joins TRBV6-1 to TRBJ1-5; D unresolved. Germline-derived CDR1 and CDR2 are MNHNS and SASEGT. Trimming left V 2 bases short and J 7 bases short, with 12 bases between. This CDR3 is built from 14 residues.

V is TRBV20-1 and J is TRBJ1-2; D gene uncertain. The CDR3 extends over 13 amino acids. V lost 1 base and J lost 4, with 10 bases in between. Germline lookup yields CDR1 DFQATT and CDR2 SNEGSKA (reference sequence). CDR3 residues: CSARGRQLYGYTF. CDR3 DNA sequence: TGCAGTGCTAGAGGTCGGCAGCTCTATGGCTACACCTTC.